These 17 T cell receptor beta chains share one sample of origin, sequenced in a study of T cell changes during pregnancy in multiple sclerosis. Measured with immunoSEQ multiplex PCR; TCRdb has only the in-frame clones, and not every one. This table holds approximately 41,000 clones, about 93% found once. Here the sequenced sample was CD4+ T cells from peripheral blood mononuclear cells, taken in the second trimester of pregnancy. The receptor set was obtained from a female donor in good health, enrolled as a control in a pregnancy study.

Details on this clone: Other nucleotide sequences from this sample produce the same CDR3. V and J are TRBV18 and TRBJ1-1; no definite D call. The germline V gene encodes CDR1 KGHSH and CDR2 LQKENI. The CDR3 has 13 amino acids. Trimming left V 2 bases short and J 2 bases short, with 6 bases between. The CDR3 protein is CASSPSGNTEAFF. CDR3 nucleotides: TGTGCCAGCTCACCATCAGGAAACACTGAAGCTTTCTTT.

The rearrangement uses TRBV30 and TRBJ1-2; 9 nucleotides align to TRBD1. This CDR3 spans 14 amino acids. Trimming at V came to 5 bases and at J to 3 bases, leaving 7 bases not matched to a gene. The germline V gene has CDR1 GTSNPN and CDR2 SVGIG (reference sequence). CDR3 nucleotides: TGTGCCTGGGCCAAACAGGGGGCACACTATGGCTACACCTTC. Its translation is CAWAKQGAHYGYTF.

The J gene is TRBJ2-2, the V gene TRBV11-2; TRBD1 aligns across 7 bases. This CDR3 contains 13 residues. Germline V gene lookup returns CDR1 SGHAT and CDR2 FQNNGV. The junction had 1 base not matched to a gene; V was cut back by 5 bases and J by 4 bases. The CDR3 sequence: CASSRTGTGELFF. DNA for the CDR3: TGTGCCAGCAGCCGGACAGGCACCGGGGAGCTGTTTTTT.

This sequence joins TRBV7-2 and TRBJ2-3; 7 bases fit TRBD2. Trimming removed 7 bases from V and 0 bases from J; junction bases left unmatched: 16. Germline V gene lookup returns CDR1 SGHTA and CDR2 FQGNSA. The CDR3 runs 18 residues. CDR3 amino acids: CASTLKRTGGGSTDTQYF. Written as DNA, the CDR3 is TGTGCCAGCACCTTGAAGAGAACGGGCGGGGGTAGCACAGATACGCAGTATTTT.

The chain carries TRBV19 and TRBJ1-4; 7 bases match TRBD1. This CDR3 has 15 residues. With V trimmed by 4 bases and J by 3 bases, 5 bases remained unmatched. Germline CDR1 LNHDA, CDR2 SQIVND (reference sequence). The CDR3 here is CASSKGTVSNEKLFF. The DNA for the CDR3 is TGTGCCAGTAGTAAGGGGACAGTCTCTAATGAAAAACTGTTTTTT.

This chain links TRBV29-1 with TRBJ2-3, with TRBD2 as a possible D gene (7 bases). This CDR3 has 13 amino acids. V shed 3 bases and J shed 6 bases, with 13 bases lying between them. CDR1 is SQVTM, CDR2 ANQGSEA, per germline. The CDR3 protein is CSVEGGGRDTQYF. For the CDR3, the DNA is TGCAGCGTTGAGGGCGGGGGCAGGGATACGCAGTATTTT.

CDR3 region: CASSLVQTGGRGYTF. In nucleotides, the CDR3 is TGTGCCAGCAGTTTGGTCCAGACAGGGGGCCGTGGCTACACCTTC. V is TRBV28 and J is TRBJ1-2, with 10 bases that match TRBD1. Trimming at V came to 3 bases and at J to 7 bases, leaving 8 bases not matched to a gene. The V gene's germline CDR1 is MDHEN and CDR2 SYDVKM. This CDR3 has 15 amino acids.

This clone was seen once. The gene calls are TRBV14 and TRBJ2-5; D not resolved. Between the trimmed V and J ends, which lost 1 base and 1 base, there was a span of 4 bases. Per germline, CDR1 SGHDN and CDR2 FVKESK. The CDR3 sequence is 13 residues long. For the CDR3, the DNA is TGTGCCAGCAGCCAAGGTCTCCAAGAGACCCAGTACTTC. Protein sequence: CASSQGLQETQYF.

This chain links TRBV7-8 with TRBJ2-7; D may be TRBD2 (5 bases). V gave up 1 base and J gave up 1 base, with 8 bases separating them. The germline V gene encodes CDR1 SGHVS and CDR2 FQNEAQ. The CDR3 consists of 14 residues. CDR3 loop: CASSLGRGSYEQYF. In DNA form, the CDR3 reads TGTGCCAGCAGCTTAGGTCGGGGATCCTACGAGCAGTACTTC.

Here the CDR3 reads CASSPRGGNQPQHF. DNA for the CDR3: TGCGCCAGCAGCCCACGGGGAGGCAATCAGCCCCAGCATTTT. The genes are TRBV5-1 and TRBJ1-5; no definite D call. Germline CDR1 is SGHRS and CDR2 is YFSETQ. Trimming removed 4 bases from V and 2 bases from J, with 10 bases in between. This CDR3 is 14 amino acids long. The full variable domain, with the rest looked up from reference TRBV5-1 and TRBJ1-5, is KAGVTQTPRYLIKTRGQQVTLSCSPISGHRSVSWYQQTPGQGLQFLFEYFSETQRNKGNFPGRFSGRQFSNSRSEMNVSTLELGDSALYLCASSPRGGNQPQHFGDGTRLSIL.

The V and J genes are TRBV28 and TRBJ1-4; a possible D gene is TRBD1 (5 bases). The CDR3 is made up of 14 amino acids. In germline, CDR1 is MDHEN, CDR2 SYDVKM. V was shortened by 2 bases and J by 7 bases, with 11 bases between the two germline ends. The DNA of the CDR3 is TGTGCCAGCAGTTTAAAGGGGTATCGTGAAAAACTGTTTTTT. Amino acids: CASSLKGYREKLFF.

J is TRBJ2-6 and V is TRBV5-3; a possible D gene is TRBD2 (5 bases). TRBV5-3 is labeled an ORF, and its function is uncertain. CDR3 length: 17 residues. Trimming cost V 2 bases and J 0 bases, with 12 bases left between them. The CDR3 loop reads CARSFTTKNSGANVLTF. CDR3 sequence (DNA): TGTGCCAGAAGCTTTACGACTAAGAACTCTGGGGCCAACGTCCTGACTTTC.

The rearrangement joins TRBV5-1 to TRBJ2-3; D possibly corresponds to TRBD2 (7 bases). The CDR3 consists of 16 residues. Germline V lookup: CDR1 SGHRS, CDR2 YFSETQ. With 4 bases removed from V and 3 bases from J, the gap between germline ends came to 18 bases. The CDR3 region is CASSPTPGGGTDTQYF. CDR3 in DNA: TGCGCCAGCAGCCCTACCCCGGGGGGCGGGACAGATACGCAGTATTTT.

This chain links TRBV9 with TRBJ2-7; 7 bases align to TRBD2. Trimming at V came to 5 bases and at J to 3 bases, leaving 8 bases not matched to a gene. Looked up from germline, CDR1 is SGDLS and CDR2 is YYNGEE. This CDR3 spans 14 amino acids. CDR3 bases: TGTGCCAGCAGTCGGGGGGACGGTTACTACGAGCAGTACTTC. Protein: CASSRGDGYYEQYF.

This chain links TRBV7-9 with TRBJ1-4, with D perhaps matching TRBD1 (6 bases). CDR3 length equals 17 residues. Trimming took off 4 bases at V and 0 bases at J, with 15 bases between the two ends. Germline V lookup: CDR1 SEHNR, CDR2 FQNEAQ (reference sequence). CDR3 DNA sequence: TGTGCCAGCAGCTCCTCCAGGGGTTTTACAACTAATGAAAAACTGTTTTTT. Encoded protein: CASSSSRGFTTNEKLFF.

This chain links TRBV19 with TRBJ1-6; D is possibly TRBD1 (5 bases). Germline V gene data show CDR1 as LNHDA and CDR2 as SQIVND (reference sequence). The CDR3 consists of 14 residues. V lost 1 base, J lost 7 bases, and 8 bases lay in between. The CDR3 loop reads CASSIGRGNSPLHF. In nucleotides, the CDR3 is TGTGCCAGTAGTATAGGACGGGGGAATTCACCCCTCCACTTT.

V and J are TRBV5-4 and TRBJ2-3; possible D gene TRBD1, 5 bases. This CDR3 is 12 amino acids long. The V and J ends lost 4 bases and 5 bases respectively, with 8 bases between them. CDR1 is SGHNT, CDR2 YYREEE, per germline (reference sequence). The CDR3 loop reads CASSVREDTQYF. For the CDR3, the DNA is TGTGCCAGCAGCGTCAGGGAAGATACGCAGTATTTT.